Included here is one TCR beta chain sequence, with context. The V segment lost 8 bases and the J segment 2 bases; nucleotides outside the gene matches: 4. The CDR3 covers 13 residues. The germline gives CDR1 MGHDK, CDR2 SYGVNS. Recovery among Cohort 3 donors was established by two negative PCRs, clearance, or symptom resolution. The data were obtained in a study of blood T cell repertoires in COVID-19. Repertoires were generated with immunoSEQ multiplex PCR, while TCRdb's copy carries only in-frame clones and drops some. The data hold almost 250,000 clones, with approximately 90% observed a single time.

Sequences were obtained from PBMCs or T cells enriched from blood (not recorded which). V and J are TRBV25-1 and TRBJ1-2; 8 nucleotides line up with TRBD1. The sequence was collected from a woman aged 25 to 39 who had recovered from COVID-19. The CDR3 here is CASEAGGNYGYTF. DNA for the CDR3: TGTGCCAGCGAGGCAGGGGGCAACTATGGCTACACCTTC.